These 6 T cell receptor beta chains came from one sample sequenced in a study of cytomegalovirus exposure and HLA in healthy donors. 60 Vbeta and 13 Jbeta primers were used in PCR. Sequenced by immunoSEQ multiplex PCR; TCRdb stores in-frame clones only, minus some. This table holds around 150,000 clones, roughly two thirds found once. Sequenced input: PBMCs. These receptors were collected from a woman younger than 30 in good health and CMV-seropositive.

The DNA of the CDR3 is TGTGCCAGCAGTTACTCCCCCTCTAGGAACGAGCAGTACTTC. This translates into CASSYSPSRNEQYF. The chain employs TRBV27 and TRBJ2-7; unclear D gene. Germline V gene sequence: CDR1 MNHEY, CDR2 SMNVEV (reference sequence). The ends were cut back, 4 bases at V and 5 bases at J, with 15 bases in the middle. This CDR3 has 14 amino acids.

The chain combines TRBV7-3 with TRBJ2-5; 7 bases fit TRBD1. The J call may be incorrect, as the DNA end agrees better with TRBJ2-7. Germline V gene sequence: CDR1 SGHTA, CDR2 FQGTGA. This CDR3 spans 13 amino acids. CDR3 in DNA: TGTGCCAGCAGTCTTGACAGGGCCTACGAGCAGTACTTC. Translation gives CASSLDRAYEQYF.

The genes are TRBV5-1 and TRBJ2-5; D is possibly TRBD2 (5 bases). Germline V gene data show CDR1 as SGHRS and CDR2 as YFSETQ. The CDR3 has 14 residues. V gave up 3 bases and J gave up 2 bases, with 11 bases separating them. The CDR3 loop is CASSSGGGQETQYF. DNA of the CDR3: TGCGCCAGCAGCTCTGGAGGAGGACAAGAGACCCAGTACTTC.

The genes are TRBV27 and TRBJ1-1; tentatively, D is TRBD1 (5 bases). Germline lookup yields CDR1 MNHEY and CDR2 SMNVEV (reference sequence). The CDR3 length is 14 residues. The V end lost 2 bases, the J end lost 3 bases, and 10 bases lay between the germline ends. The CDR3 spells CASSLIGGDTEAFF. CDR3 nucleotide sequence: TGTGCCAGCAGTTTAATTGGAGGGGACACTGAAGCTTTCTTT.

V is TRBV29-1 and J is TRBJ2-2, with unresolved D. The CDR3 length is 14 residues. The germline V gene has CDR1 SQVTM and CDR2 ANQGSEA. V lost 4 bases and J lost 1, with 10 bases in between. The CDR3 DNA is TGCAGCGTTGCCCGAGCGATGAACACCGGGGAGCTGTTTTTT. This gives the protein CSVARAMNTGELFF.

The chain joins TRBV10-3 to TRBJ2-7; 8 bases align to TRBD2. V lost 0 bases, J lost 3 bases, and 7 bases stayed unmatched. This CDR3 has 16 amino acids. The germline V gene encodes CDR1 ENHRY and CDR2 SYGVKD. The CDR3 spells CAISESTGGKNYEQYF. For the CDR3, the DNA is TGTGCCATCAGTGAGTCTACGGGGGGGAAGAACTACGAGCAGTACTTC.